Listed here are 32 T cell receptor beta chains from one sample, sequenced in a study of CD8 T cells in Susac syndrome. Random hexamers served to reverse transcribe roughly 0.45 to 1 ug RNA. MiXCR, applied by TCRdb to the immunoSEQ multiplex PCR reads, yields one record per CDR3 protein. The sample has tens of thousands of distinct CDR3 sequences, less than 95% seen once. Sequencing input: CD8+ T cells from PBMCs. These TCRs come from a human donor with Susac syndrome.

The chain has TRBV9 and TRBJ2-3; 10 bases map to TRBD2. Germline CDR1 is SGDLS and CDR2 is YYNGEE. The CDR3 spans 16 residues. With 3 bases clipped from V and 6 bases from J, the junction kept 10 bases outside the gene matches. CDR3: CASSAGTSVMLDTQYF. CDR3 in DNA: TGTGCCAGCAGCGCGGGGACTAGCGTAATGCTTGATACGCAGTATTTT.

The V gene is TRBV19, the J gene TRBJ2-1; D unresolved. Trimming cost V 6 bases and J 0 bases, with 9 bases left between them. Germline CDR1 and CDR2: LNHDA and SQIVND (reference sequence). The CDR3 has 14 residues. The CDR3 reads CASRWASSYNEQFF. The CDR3, as DNA: TGTGCCAGTAGGTGGGCTTCCTCCTACAATGAGCAGTTCTTC.

The chain joins TRBV12-3 or TRBV12-4 to TRBJ2-3; tentatively, D is TRBD2 (5 bases). V gave up 3 bases and J gave up 3 bases, with 13 bases separating them. This CDR3 spans 15 amino acids. CDR3 DNA sequence: TGTGCCAGCAGTTTTGAGGGTCGGCTGACAGATACGCAGTATTTT. This codes for CASSFEGRLTDTQYF.

This clonotype was seen only once. V usage is TRBV7-9 and J usage is TRBJ1-4; the D is unclear. V was clipped by 4 bases and J by 8 bases, with 8 bases between them. The CDR3 spans 12 residues. Looked up from germline, CDR1 is SEHNR and CDR2 is FQNEAQ (reference sequence). The DNA for the CDR3 is TGTGCCAGCAGCTCTGGTTCGGAAAAACTGTTTTTT. This sequence encodes CASSSGSEKLFF.

In its sample, this clonotype was seen once. This chain links TRBV28 with TRBJ2-3, with TRBD2 matching over 11 bases. The V gene's germline CDR1 is MDHEN and CDR2 SYDVKM. With V trimmed by 5 bases and J by 8 bases, 12 bases remained unmatched. This CDR3 is built from 16 residues. CDR3: CASSLGLAGPRGTQYF. DNA for the CDR3: TGTGCCAGCAGTCTCGGACTAGCGGGTCCCCGGGGTACGCAGTATTTT.

This chain uses TRBV7-2 with TRBJ2-7; 12 bases align to TRBD2. Per the germline V gene, CDR1 is SGHTA and CDR2 is FQGNSA. The trim removed 3 bases at V and 2 bases at J, leaving 2 bases unmatched. This CDR3 contains 15 residues. The CDR3 loop is CASSFTSGGPYEQYF. The DNA of the CDR3 is TGTGCCAGCAGCTTTACTAGCGGGGGGCCCTACGAGCAGTACTTC.

The CDR3 is CSVDMGGNTEAFF. The CDR3 nucleotides are TGCAGCGTTGACATGGGGGGGAACACTGAAGCTTTCTTT. The chain couples TRBV29-1 to TRBJ1-1; TRBD1 is a possible D gene (5 bases). The length of the CDR3 is 13 residues. In germline, CDR1 is SQVTM, CDR2 ANQGSEA. Trimming shortened V by 3 bases and J by 1 base, and 9 bases separated the two germline ends.

The chain employs TRBV27 and TRBJ2-2; no definite D call. Germline-derived CDR1 and CDR2 are MNHEY and SMNVEV (reference sequence). The CDR3 is 11 amino acids. Trimming removed 4 bases at V and 7 bases at J, with 4 bases between. The CDR3 is CASSSNGELFF. The CDR3 nucleotides read TGTGCCAGCAGTTCAAACGGGGAGCTGTTTTTT.

V usage is TRBV20-1 and J usage is TRBJ2-2; D remains ambiguous. The CDR3 extends over 16 amino acids. V gave up 0 bases and J gave up 6 bases, with 17 bases separating them. Germline V gene lookup returns CDR1 DFQATT and CDR2 SNEGSKA (reference sequence). The CDR3 here is CSARDRDSLVSGELFF. Written as DNA, the CDR3 is TGCAGTGCTAGAGACCGCGACTCGCTCGTGTCCGGGGAGCTGTTTTTT.

This CDR3 is CSVPWGTPYEQYF. CDR3 nucleotides: TGCAGCGTCCCTTGGGGGACTCCCTACGAGCAGTACTTC. The chain is built from TRBV29-1 and TRBJ2-7, with TRBD2 as a possible D gene (6 bases). The CDR3 is 13 residues long. V was clipped by 6 bases and J by 2 bases, with 14 bases between them. Germline V gives CDR1 SQVTM, CDR2 ANQGSEA.

This sequence joins TRBV11-2 and TRBJ2-1; the D gene is possibly TRBD2 (5 bases). From germline, CDR1 is SGHAT and CDR2 FQNNGV. The CDR3 has 13 residues. Trimming pared 2 bases from V and 8 bases from J, leaving 10 bases between. The CDR3 DNA reads as TGTGCCAGCAGCTTAAGCGGCGTTTATGAGCAGTTCTTC. Translating gives CASSLSGVYEQFF.

The sample holds one count of this clonotype. The chain is built from TRBV11-2 and TRBJ2-5; D remains unclear. With 6 bases removed from V and 2 bases from J, the gap between germline ends came to 22 bases. The CDR3 is 17 residues long. Germline V lookup: CDR1 SGHAT, CDR2 FQNNGV. The CDR3 DNA is TGTGCCAGCAGTCCCACCGGGCGCGGAGTACCTCAAGAGACCCAGTACTTC. It encodes CASSPTGRGVPQETQYF.

This clonotype was seen a single time. V gene TRBV2 combines with J gene TRBJ2-2, with D hard to call. Germline V CDR1 and CDR2: SNHLY, FYNNEI. The CDR3 is 15 residues long. V lost 3 bases and J 1 base, leaving 9 bases between the germline ends. The CDR3 DNA follows: TGTGCCAGCAGTGATTCTACCCAGAACACCGGGGAGCTGTTTTTT. As protein: CASSDSTQNTGELFF.

The rearrangement links TRBV3-1 to TRBJ2-1, with TRBD2 matching 13 bases. The V gene end was trimmed by 3 bases and the J gene end by 6 bases; junction bases not matched to a gene: 2. Germline-derived CDR1 and CDR2 are LGHDT and YNNKEL (reference sequence). The CDR3 has 15 residues. The CDR3 here is CASSQGTSGVNEQFF. The DNA of the CDR3 is TGTGCCAGCAGCCAGGGGACTAGCGGGGTCAATGAGCAGTTCTTC.

The rearrangement links TRBV20-1 to TRBJ1-2; the D is unclear. The length of the CDR3 is 15 residues. Looked up from germline, CDR1 is DFQATT and CDR2 is SNEGSKA (reference sequence). Deletions cut 0 bases from V and 8 bases from J, with 19 bases between. CDR3 protein: CSARDPTGTKPGYTF. CDR3 DNA sequence: TGCAGTGCTAGAGACCCGACGGGAACTAAACCGGGCTACACCTTC.

This chain uses TRBV19 with TRBJ1-6; D might be TRBD1 (6 bases). The CDR3 runs to 15 residues. Deletions cut 4 bases from V and 2 bases from J, with 9 bases between. Germline V gene lookup returns CDR1 LNHDA and CDR2 SQIVND (reference sequence). CDR3 sequence reads: CASSTGQPYNSPLHF. The CDR3 region has the DNA TGTGCCAGTAGTACCGGACAGCCCTATAATTCACCCCTCCACTTT.

V is TRBV27 and J is TRBJ1-1, with D possibly matching TRBD1 (5 bases). V shed 4 bases and J shed 2 bases, with 8 bases lying between them. Per germline, CDR1 MNHEY and CDR2 SMNVEV (reference sequence). CDR3 size: 13 residues. DNA of the CDR3: TGTGCCAGCAGTTGGGACCTCAACACTGAAGCTTTCTTT. Amino acids: CASSWDLNTEAFF.

The chain links TRBV9 to TRBJ1-2; D is undetermined. V was cut by 4 bases and J by 12 bases, with 7 bases left in between. Germline values: CDR1 SGDLS, CDR2 YYNGEE. This CDR3 comprises 9 residues. The CDR3 DNA reads as TGTGCCAGCAGCCCCAGACACACCTTC. Its translation: CASSPRHTF.

V usage is TRBV20-1 and J usage is TRBJ2-1, with 10 bases aligning to TRBD2. The trim removed 0 bases at V and 7 bases at J, leaving 9 bases unmatched. From germline, CDR1 is DFQATT and CDR2 SNEGSKA (reference sequence). The CDR3 is made up of 16 amino acids. The CDR3 loop reads CSARDRSGGAGNEQFF. CDR3 DNA sequence: TGCAGTGCTAGAGATAGAAGCGGGGGGGCAGGGAATGAGCAGTTCTTC.

V gene TRBV10-3 combines with J gene TRBJ2-3, with 8 bases that match TRBD2. CDR1 is ENHRY and CDR2 is SYGVKD in the germline V gene. The CDR3 is made up of 14 amino acids. V lost 3 bases to trimming and J lost 5 bases; unmatched junction nucleotides: 4. This CDR3 reads CAISDGGAGDTQYF. The CDR3 DNA sequence: TGTGCCATCAGTGACGGGGGGGCCGGAGATACGCAGTATTTT.

The chain uses TRBV4-1 and TRBJ2-3; 10 bases agree with TRBD1. This CDR3 has 15 residues. The trim removed 2 bases at V and 6 bases at J, leaving 5 bases unmatched. Germline loops: CDR1 MGHRA, CDR2 YSYEKL. CDR3 region: CASSQRDRGRDTQYF. CDR3 bases: TGCGCCAGCAGCCAAAGGGACAGGGGACGGGATACGCAGTATTTT.

The table lists this clonotype with a count of one. The gene calls are TRBV28 and TRBJ2-6; D may match TRBD1 or TRBD2 (6 bases each). V lost 7 bases to trimming and J lost 1 base, with 14 bases between them. The V gene's germline CDR1 is MDHEN and CDR2 SYDVKM. The CDR3 spans 16 residues. Here the CDR3 reads CASTPGAPSGANVLTF. Here the CDR3 DNA reads TGTGCCAGCACCCCGGGGGCGCCTTCTGGGGCCAACGTCCTGACTTTC.

The chain combines TRBV28 with TRBJ1-1, with D unclear. CDR1 is MDHEN and CDR2 is SYDVKM in the germline V gene. There are 10 residues in the CDR3. V shed 7 bases and J shed 4 bases, with 4 bases lying between them. The CDR3, as DNA: TGTGCCAGCATCCGCACTGAAGCTTTCTTT. As protein: CASIRTEAFF. Full variable domain (outside the CDR3, taken from reference TRBV28 and TRBJ1-1): DVKVTQSSRYLVKRTGEKVFLECVQDMDHENMFWYRQDPGLGLRLIYFSYDVKMKEKGDIPEGYSVSREKKERFSLILESASTNQTSMYLCASIRTEAFFGQGTRLTVV.

This chain links TRBV28 with TRBJ1-1, with D possibly matching TRBD1 (5 bases). The V gene's germline CDR1 is MDHEN and CDR2 SYDVKM. Trimming cost V 3 bases and J 10 bases, with 18 bases left between them. This CDR3 has 14 residues. The CDR3 spells CASSLGPVSRGAFF. CDR3 sequence (DNA): TGTGCCAGCAGTTTGGGTCCAGTATCAAGGGGAGCTTTCTTT.

This chain uses TRBV27 with TRBJ1-2; D uncertain. Deletions cut 5 bases from V and 4 bases from J, with 11 bases between. The germline V gene encodes CDR1 MNHEY and CDR2 SMNVEV (reference sequence). CDR3 length: 13 amino acids. The CDR3 protein is CASSKNPLYGYTF. CDR3 DNA sequence: TGTGCCAGCAGTAAGAACCCCCTCTATGGCTACACCTTC.

The CDR3 bases are TGTGCCAGCAGCGTAGGGGGGGCCGGACCCCTCCACTTT. It yields the protein CASSVGGAGPLHF. The chain has TRBV9 and TRBJ1-6; TRBD1 is a possible D gene (6 bases). From germline, CDR1 is SGDLS and CDR2 YYNGEE. Trimming shortened V by 0 bases and J by 12 bases, and 10 bases separated the two germline ends. This CDR3 contains 13 residues.

The rearrangement joins TRBV5-1 to TRBJ2-3; TRBD1 might be the D (5 bases). Between the trimmed V and J ends, which lost 5 bases and 0 bases, there was a span of 19 bases. The CDR3 loop spans 17 amino acids. CDR1 and CDR2 from the germline V gene are SGHRS and YFSETQ. The CDR3 sequence is CASSASVDIPSTDTQYF. As DNA, the CDR3 is TGCGCCAGCAGTGCCTCGGTGGACATTCCTAGCACAGATACGCAGTATTTT.

This clonotype showed up just once. This chain connects TRBV19 to TRBJ1-1, with D perhaps matching TRBD1 (5 bases). V was shortened by 9 bases and J by 6 bases, with 11 bases between the two germline ends. Germline V CDR1 and CDR2: LNHDA, SQIVND (reference sequence). This CDR3 region has 11 residues. The CDR3 protein is CASRVGAEAFF. The CDR3 DNA reads TGTGCCAGCAGGGTTGGAGCTGAAGCTTTCTTT.

The chain combines TRBV7-6 with TRBJ2-3; 9 nucleotides match TRBD2. J was trimmed by 0 bases and V by 4 bases; bases with no gene match: 5. This CDR3 region has 16 residues. CDR1 is SGHVS, CDR2 FNYEAQ, per germline. CDR3 DNA: TGTGCCAGCAGCTATTTAGCGGGGGTTAGCACAGATACGCAGTATTTT. Encoded protein: CASSYLAGVSTDTQYF.

The gene calls are TRBV7-9 and TRBJ1-1; D is uncertain. Germline values: CDR1 SEHNR, CDR2 FQNEAQ (reference sequence). The V end was cut by 1 base, the J end by 9 bases, with 9 bases between. The CDR3 length is 12 residues. The CDR3 loop reads CASSLDPPQAFF. DNA for the CDR3: TGTGCCAGCAGCTTAGATCCCCCTCAAGCTTTCTTT. Looking up the rest from reference TRBV7-9 and TRBJ1-1 gives the full variable domain: DTGVSQNPRHKITKRGQNVTFRCDPISEHNRLYWYRQTLGQGPEFLTYFQNEAQLEKSRLLSDRFSAERPKGSFSTLEIQRTEQGDSAMYLCASSLDPPQAFFGQGTRLTVV.

This clonotype was detected only once. The V and J genes are TRBV20-1 and TRBJ2-7; a possible D gene is TRBD2 (5 bases). The germline CDR1 and CDR2 sequences are DFQATT and SNEGSKA (reference sequence). Trimming took 3 bases from V and 3 from J, leaving 15 bases between them. This CDR3 has 14 residues. Written as DNA, the CDR3 is TGCAGTGCTAGTAGCCACCTCGGGGACTACGAGCAGTACTTC. Its translation: CSASSHLGDYEQYF.

V is TRBV5-1 and J is TRBJ1-1, with 7 bases lining up with TRBD1. V lost 4 bases, J lost 7 bases, and 4 bases stayed unmatched. The germline V gene has CDR1 SGHRS and CDR2 YFSETQ. This CDR3 is 12 amino acids long. The CDR3 reads CASSGGTVEAFF. CDR3 DNA: TGCGCCAGCAGCGGGGGGACAGTTGAAGCTTTCTTT.